A selection of T cell receptor beta chains follows, all from one sample in a study of blood T cell repertoires in COVID-19. Data came from immunoSEQ multiplex PCR; TCRdb stores just in-frame clones and leaves some out. The data contain approximately 270,000 clones, around 90% of them seen just once; the ten biggest clones take up over 1.1%. The source material was peripheral blood. These receptors all stem from an elderly man with acute or convalescent COVID-19. CDR3s include the opening cysteine and the closing phenylalanine or tryptophan. Each record gives: J gene, V gene, CDR3 length, D gene, CDR3 protein. D genes are given only for firm matches.

j_gene: TRBJ2-5
v_gene: TRBV7-2
len: 16
d_gene: TRBD1
CDR3aa: CASSDRTGRAEETQYF

j_gene: TRBJ2-2
v_gene: TRBV4-1
len: 15
d_gene: TRBD1
CDR3aa: CASSQTGENTGELFF

j_gene: TRBJ1-6
v_gene: TRBV19
len: 13
d_gene: .
CDR3aa: CASSGGNNSPLHF

j_gene: TRBJ2-1
v_gene: TRBV11-2
len: 15
d_gene: TRBD2
CDR3aa: CASSLAGSSYNEQFF

j_gene: TRBJ2-5
v_gene: TRBV10-3
len: 15
d_gene: .
CDR3aa: CAISGGQDNQETQYF

j_gene: TRBJ2-3
v_gene: TRBV7-3
len: 16
d_gene: TRBD2
CDR3aa: CASSLIGGGAGDTQYF

j_gene: TRBJ1-5
v_gene: TRBV4-1
len: 16
d_gene: TRBD1
CDR3aa: CASSQSIQGGNQPQHF

j_gene: TRBJ1-3
v_gene: TRBV3-1/TRBV3-2
len: 16
d_gene: .
CDR3aa: CASSQGVGVTGNTIYF

j_gene: TRBJ1-2
v_gene: TRBV10-3
len: 14
d_gene: TRBD1
CDR3aa: CANSDRGQWDGYTF

j_gene: TRBJ2-4
v_gene: TRBV24-1
len: 19
d_gene: TRBD1
CDR3aa: CATSDSSGTGGLAKNIQYF

j_gene: TRBJ1-4
v_gene: TRBV13
len: 13
d_gene: .
CDR3aa: CASSRQGIEKLFF

j_gene: TRBJ2-2
v_gene: TRBV19
len: 14
d_gene: TRBD1
CDR3aa: CASSTNRGTGELFF

j_gene: TRBJ1-4
v_gene: TRBV5-1
len: 14
d_gene: TRBD1
CDR3aa: CASSRQGADEKLFF

j_gene: TRBJ1-2
v_gene: TRBV3-1/TRBV3-2
len: 15
d_gene: TRBD1
CDR3aa: CASSQGRDRPYGYTF

j_gene: TRBJ2-4
v_gene: TRBV7-9
len: 14
d_gene: .
CDR3aa: CASSLGGVSSIQYF

j_gene: TRBJ2-7
v_gene: TRBV19
len: 15
d_gene: .
CDR3aa: CASSIRDTTSGEQYF